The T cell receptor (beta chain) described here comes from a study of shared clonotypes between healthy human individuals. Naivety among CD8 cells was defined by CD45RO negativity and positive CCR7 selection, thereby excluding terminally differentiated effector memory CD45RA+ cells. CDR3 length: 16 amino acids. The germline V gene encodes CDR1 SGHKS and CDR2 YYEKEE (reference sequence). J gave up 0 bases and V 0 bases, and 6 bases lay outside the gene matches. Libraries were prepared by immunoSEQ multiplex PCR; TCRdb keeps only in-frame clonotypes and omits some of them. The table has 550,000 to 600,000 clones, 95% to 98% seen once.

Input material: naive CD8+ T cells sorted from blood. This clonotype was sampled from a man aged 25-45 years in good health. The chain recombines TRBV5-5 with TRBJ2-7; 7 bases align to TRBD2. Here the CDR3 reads CASSLVGRAHSYEQYF. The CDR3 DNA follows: TGTGCCAGCAGCTTGGTTGGGAGGGCCCACTCCTACGAGCAGTACTTC.